This T cell receptor beta chain comes out of a study of blood T cells in healthy people across ages (dated by TCRdb to between 2014 and 2017). Regarding the complete study: Template switching captured roughly one uniquely barcoded TCR beta cDNA molecule per two T cells in model experiments. Using deep sequencing normalized with unique cDNA molecular identifiers, the study measured how TCR beta repertoire diversity changes with age. Donors were grouped into four age groups: young (average approximately 15 years), middle-aged (under 40), aged (around 60) and long-lived (approximately 75). To avoid experimental bias, donors of different ages were randomly spread across the sequencing lanes. Two additional independent replicas of 1 million unique cDNA reads from the same blood draw were analyzed for two donors (one aged 18 to 30 and one aged 80 or older).

The library was built by means of 5' RACE. The listed sequencing device is Illumina HiSeq 2500. A second PCR of about 6 to 11 cycles was run with a J-beta primer mix and a sample-barcoded 5' primer. A template-switch 5' adaptor carrying 12 random nucleotides introduced a unique molecular identifier onto each TCR beta cDNA molecule. At least 3 million CDR3-containing paired-end reads were obtained from each sample. First-strand cDNA synthesis was performed from all RNA using the Mint cDNA synthesis kit, with priming by a TRBC-specific oligonucleotide. After uracil-DNA glycosylase treatment, a first 18-cycle PCR used universal primers M1SS and BC2_uni_R on all cDNA. In the source study's methods: For normalization, 1 million high-quality reads, each with a distinct molecular identifier, were randomly selected from each sample. Reads sharing molecular identifiers were discarded rather than binned into consensus sequences. MiTCR, set to a Q25 quality threshold and the strictest error-elimination algorithm, was used for CDR3 identification, clonotype clustering and error correction. A nonparametric unseen species model with Euler transformation was used to estimate lower-bound total TCR beta diversity. The public sequencing data were trimmed at Q25 with fastp and processed into clonotypes with MiXCR by TCRdb, which kept only in-frame beta chains. CDR3 protein sequences are deduplicated, and each keeps its most common genes and DNA. The V and J calls and clone size come from TCRdb's table, not from the authors' own analysis. The sample data list under 2,000,000 distinct CDR3 sequences, and about 50% of these were observed just once. The ten largest clones add up to around 2.1% of the sample.

V is pared back by 4 bases and J by 8 bases, with 12 bases lying between the germline termini. The CDR3 sequence holds 13 residues, the cysteine and phenylalanine included. The sequence is cut down to CDR3 DNA, 39 bases in frame from base 1. The germline V gene (reference sequence) sets CDR1 to MNHEY and CDR2 to SMNVEV. This clonotype was counted once. Its specific antigen is unknown. No per-base quality is available; no much larger clone lies one base away. Findings and caveats that apply to the study as a whole: Compared with the aged group, the long-lived group had more naive CD4+ T cells, fewer expanded clones and increased TCR diversity, suggesting age selection. As age increased, observed TCR beta diversity per million T cells dropped in a roughly linear way, and a significant reduction was already evident by age roughly 40. Because donor CMV infection status was unknown, age-related changes in expanded clonotypes were potentially confounded. Since profiling was done on bulk unsorted PBMCs, naive and antigen-experienced compartments could not be conclusively compared. Estimates of total diversity from one million sequenced T cells were regarded as lower bounds and underestimates. The percentage of naive T cells measured by flow cytometry correlated strongly with observed TCR beta diversity.

Donors were a few dozen systemically healthy Caucasian individuals from Russia aged roughly 6 to 100 years. Each donor gave about 10 milliliters of peripheral blood, drawn into EDTA-treated Vacutainer tubes. PBMCs were isolated by Ficoll-Paque density-gradient centrifugation, with at least 6 million obtained per sample. Total RNA, at least 6 micrograms per sample, was extracted from PBMCs with Trizol reagent. The percentages of naive CD45RAhigh/CD27high T cells were determined by flow cytometry on a PBMC aliquot from every donor. The source material was blood. In this chain, TRBV27 is recombined with TRBJ2-1; TRBD1 could be the D gene, as 6 bases match. This TCR was sampled from a woman aged 40 to 55 in good health. The CDR3 here reads CASSWTGQYEQFF. The nucleotide sequence reads as follows: TGTGCCAGCAGTTGGACCGGACAGTATGAGCAGTTCTTC.